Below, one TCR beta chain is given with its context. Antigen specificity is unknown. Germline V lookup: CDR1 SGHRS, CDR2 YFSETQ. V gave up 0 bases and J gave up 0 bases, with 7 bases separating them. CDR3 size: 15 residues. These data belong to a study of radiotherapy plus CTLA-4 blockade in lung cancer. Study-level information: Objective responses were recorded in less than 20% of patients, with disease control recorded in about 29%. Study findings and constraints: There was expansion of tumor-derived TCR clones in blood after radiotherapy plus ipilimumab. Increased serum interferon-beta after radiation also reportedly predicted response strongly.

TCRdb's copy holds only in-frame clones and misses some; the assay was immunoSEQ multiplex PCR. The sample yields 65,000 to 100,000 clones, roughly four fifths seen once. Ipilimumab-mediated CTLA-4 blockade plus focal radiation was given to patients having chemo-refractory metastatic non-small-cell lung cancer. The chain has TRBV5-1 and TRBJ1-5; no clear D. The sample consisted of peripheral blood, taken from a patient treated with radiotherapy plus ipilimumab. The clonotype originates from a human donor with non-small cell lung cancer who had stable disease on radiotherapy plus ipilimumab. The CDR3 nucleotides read TGCGCCAGCAGCTTGGCGGGGAATAGCAATCAGCCCCAGCATTTT. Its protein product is CASSLAGNSNQPQHF.